This is a list of T cell receptor beta chains from one sample in a study of shared clonotypes between healthy human individuals. The assay was immunoSEQ multiplex PCR, and TCRdb's table has in-frame clones only and misses some. Of millions of clones in the sample, about 95% were seen once. The sample taken for sequencing was naive CD8+ T cells sorted from blood. The receptors shown here come from a man younger than 35 in good health. Both conserved end residues are part of each CDR3. The order of the fields is V gene, J gene, D gene, clone size, CDR3 protein, CDR3 DNA. D genes are given only for firm matches. Clone size is given for some rows only: seen once, a few or many times, or a class if the clone is expanded.

TRBV7-6	TRBJ1-1	NA	NA	CASSQNREYTEAFF	TGTGCCAGCAGCCAGAACAGGGAGTACACTGAAGCTTTCTTT
TRBV18	TRBJ2-1	NA	NA	CASSPPLLAYNEQFF	TGTGCCAGCTCACCACCATTACTCGCCTACAATGAGCAGTTCTTC
TRBV10-3	TRBJ2-2	NA	NA	CAISDPGDPGELFF	TGTGCCATCAGTGACCCCGGGGACCCCGGGGAGCTGTTTTTT
TRBV27	TRBJ1-1	NA	NA	CASLPASGLGAFF	TGTGCCAGCTTACCGGCTTCGGGTCTCGGAGCTTTCTTT
TRBV2	TRBJ2-1	TRBD2	NA	CASPSGGDNEQFF	TGTGCCAGCCCTAGCGGGGGGGACAATGAGCAGTTCTTC
TRBV19	TRBJ1-5	NA	NA	CASTLDGNSNQPQHF	TGTGCCAGTACCCTGGACGGAAATAGCAATCAGCCCCAGCATTTT
TRBV11-2	TRBJ1-6	NA	NA	CASSQEVVYNSPLHF	TGTGCCAGCAGCCAAGAAGTGGTCTATAATTCACCCCTCCACTTT
TRBV9	TRBJ2-5	NA	NA	CASSVDWSQETQYF	TGTGCCAGCAGCGTAGACTGGAGTCAAGAGACCCAGTACTTC
TRBV7-9	TRBJ2-7	NA	NA	CASTRRQGHPYEQYF	TGTGCCAGCACCCGTCGGCAGGGGCACCCCTACGAGCAGTACTTC
TRBV27	TRBJ2-7	NA	NA	CASSLGGSYEQYF	TGTGCCAGCAGTTTGGGGGGATCGTACGAGCAGTACTTC
TRBV27	TRBJ2-7	NA	once	CAGGSRDSYEQYF	TGTGCCGGCGGTTCGCGAGACTCCTACGAGCAGTACTTC
TRBV28	TRBJ2-4	NA	NA	CASSSGTLSGQNIQYF	TGTGCCAGCAGCTCCGGGACTCTCAGCGGCCAAAACATTCAGTACTTC
TRBV6-5	TRBJ2-2	NA	NA	CASSYRETGELFF	TGTGCCAGCAGTTACAGGGAGACCGGGGAGCTGTTTTTT
TRBV7-9	TRBJ2-7	NA	few	CASSLDIGAALYEQYF	TGTGCCAGCAGCTTAGATATTGGCGCGGCCCTCTACGAGCAGTACTTC
TRBV4-1	TRBJ2-6	NA	NA	CASATLGGANVLTF	TGCGCCAGCGCGACGTTGGGTGGGGCCAACGTCCTGACTTTC
TRBV25-1	TRBJ2-7	NA	NA	CASSEWRGNFYEQYF	TGTGCCAGCAGTGAGTGGAGGGGAAATTTTTACGAGCAGTACTTC
TRBV9	TRBJ1-1	NA	NA	CASSAWGGGTEAFF	TGTGCCAGCAGCGCCTGGGGGGGCGGCACTGAAGCTTTCTTT
TRBV27	TRBJ1-6	NA	NA	CASSFTAGSYNSPLHF	TGTGCCAGCAGTTTTACGGCAGGGTCTTATAATTCACCCCTCCACTTT
TRBV27	TRBJ2-2	NA	once	CASSRGDTGELFF	TGTGCCAGCAGTAGAGGGGACACCGGGGAGCTGTTTTTT
TRBV7-2	TRBJ2-5	TRBD1	NA	CASSFRSGGQETQYF	TGTGCCAGCAGCTTTCGGTCAGGGGGCCAAGAGACCCAGTACTTC
TRBV7-9	TRBJ1-1	TRBD1	NA	CASSLATGGLEAFF	TGTGCCAGCAGCTTAGCGACAGGGGGTCTTGAAGCTTTCTTT
TRBV10-3	TRBJ1-4	NA	NA	CAISESPPGATNEKLFF	TGTGCCATCAGTGAGTCCCCGCCGGGTGCAACTAATGAAAAACTGTTTTTT
TRBV28	TRBJ2-4	NA	NA	CASNEGVGVLAKNIQYF	TGTGCCAGCAACGAAGGGGTGGGAGTCCTAGCCAAAAACATTCAGTACTTC
TRBV28	TRBJ1-1	NA	NA	CASSSQGDDTEAFF	TGTGCCAGCAGTTCCCAGGGCGACGACACTGAAGCTTTCTTT
TRBV5-6	TRBJ2-3	NA	NA	CASTTTGFGTDTQYF	TGTGCCAGCACCACAACAGGTTTTGGCACAGATACGCAGTATTTT
TRBV27	TRBJ2-3	NA	NA	CASSPGTTSTDTQYF	TGTGCCAGCAGTCCCGGGACCACTAGCACAGATACGCAGTATTTT
TRBV5-6	TRBJ1-6	NA	NA	CASSLPGTDSPLHF	TGTGCCAGCAGCTTACCGGGTACGGATTCACCCCTCCACTTT
TRBV6-5	TRBJ1-1	TRBD1	NA	CASSTAGTGVMAFF	TGTGCCAGCAGTACAGCCGGGACAGGAGTTATGGCTTTCTTT
TRBV11-2	TRBJ2-1	TRBD2	NA	CASSSDGRGGYNEQFF	TGTGCCAGCAGCTCGGATGGTCGGGGGGGTTACAATGAGCAGTTCTTC
TRBV5-1	TRBJ1-1	NA	NA	CASSLALGEAFF	TGCGCCAGCAGCTTGGCTCTGGGCGAAGCTTTCTTT
TRBV9	TRBJ1-2	NA	NA	CASSVAGAYGYTF	TGTGCCAGCAGCGTAGCGGGGGCCTATGGCTACACCTTC
TRBV4-2	TRBJ2-1	NA	once	CASSQDWGGYEQFF	TGTGCCAGCAGCCAAGACTGGGGGGGCTATGAGCAGTTCTTC
TRBV27	TRBJ1-1	NA	NA	CASSLRGGTNTEAFF	TGTGCCAGCAGTCTGCGAGGGGGAACCAACACTGAAGCTTTCTTT
TRBV5-4	TRBJ2-5	NA	NA	CASSSRQEETQYF	TGTGCCAGCAGCTCCAGACAGGAAGAGACCCAGTACTTC
TRBV6-5	TRBJ2-7	NA	NA	CASSYGGQGNEQYF	TGTGCCAGCAGTTACGGTGGTCAGGGCAACGAGCAGTACTTC
TRBV7-9	TRBJ2-7	NA	NA	CASSHPWGDPYEQYF	TGTGCCAGCAGCCACCCTTGGGGGGACCCCTACGAGCAGTACTTC
TRBV4-2	TRBJ2-7	TRBD2	NA	CASSQTSGGYEQYF	TGTGCCAGCAGCCAAACTAGCGGGGGATACGAGCAGTACTTC
TRBV7-7	TRBJ2-1	NA	NA	CASSPTEGPYNEQFF	TGTGCTAGCAGTCCCACTGAGGGGCCTTACAATGAGCAGTTCTTC
TRBV6-1	TRBJ2-1	NA	NA	CASRRTGPYNEQFF	TGTGCCAGCAGGAGAACAGGGCCCTACAATGAGCAGTTCTTC
TRBV6-1	TRBJ1-6	TRBD1	NA	CASTDRSGYSPLHF	TGTGCCAGCACGGACAGGTCCGGTTATTCACCCCTCCACTTT
TRBV30	TRBJ2-2	NA	once	CAWSVLITGELFF	TGTGCCTGGAGTGTACTAATCACCGGGGAGCTGTTTTTT
TRBV7-9	TRBJ2-5	NA	NA	CASSPPSGLQETQYF	TGTGCCAGCAGCCCCCCATCAGGTCTCCAAGAGACCCAGTACTTC
TRBV27	TRBJ2-6	NA	NA	CASSLVSGANVLTF	TGTGCCAGCAGTTTAGTATCTGGGGCCAACGTCCTGACTTTC
TRBV11-2	TRBJ2-2	NA	NA	CASSLYRAQRHGELFF	TGTGCCAGCAGCCTTTACCGGGCCCAAAGGCACGGGGAGCTGTTTTTT
TRBV4-1	TRBJ1-6	NA	NA	CASSQESPSQRYNSPLHF	TGCGCCAGCAGCCAAGAATCTCCATCCCAGAGGTATAATTCACCCCTCCACTTT
TRBV30	TRBJ1-1	NA	NA	CAWDVDMLNTEAFF	TGTGCCTGGGACGTCGACATGTTGAACACTGAAGCTTTCTTT
TRBV11-2	TRBJ1-1	NA	NA	CASTYYGTPGTEAFF	TGTGCCAGCACCTACTACGGGACCCCTGGCACTGAAGCTTTCTTT
TRBV6-5	TRBJ2-3	TRBD1	once	CASRQGQWSTDTQYF	TGTGCCAGCAGACAGGGACAGTGGAGCACAGATACGCAGTATTTT
TRBV9	TRBJ2-1	NA	NA	CASSVVGGSYNEQFF	TGTGCCAGCAGCGTAGTCGGTGGCTCCTACAATGAGCAGTTCTTC
TRBV5-1	TRBJ1-6	NA	NA	CASSFDRNSPLHF	TGCGCCAGCAGCTTCGACAGGAATTCACCCCTCCACTTT
TRBV2	TRBJ1-5	TRBD1	NA	CASSEGTGFSQPQHF	TGTGCCAGCAGTGAGGGGACAGGGTTTAGTCAGCCCCAGCATTTT
TRBV10-2	TRBJ2-1	NA	NA	CASSVERAYGEQFF	TGCGCCAGCAGTGTAGAACGGGCTTACGGTGAGCAGTTCTTC
TRBV30	TRBJ1-1	NA	NA	CAWIFGPGTEAFF	TGTGCCTGGATTTTTGGGCCCGGCACTGAAGCTTTCTTT
TRBV14	TRBJ2-1	NA	once	CASSQGSGRSYNEQFF	TGTGCCAGCAGCCAAGGGTCGGGAAGGTCCTACAATGAGCAGTTCTTC
TRBV7-6	TRBJ2-2	NA	NA	CATDLGEFNTGELFF	TGTGCCACGGATTTGGGGGAGTTCAACACCGGGGAGCTGTTTTTT